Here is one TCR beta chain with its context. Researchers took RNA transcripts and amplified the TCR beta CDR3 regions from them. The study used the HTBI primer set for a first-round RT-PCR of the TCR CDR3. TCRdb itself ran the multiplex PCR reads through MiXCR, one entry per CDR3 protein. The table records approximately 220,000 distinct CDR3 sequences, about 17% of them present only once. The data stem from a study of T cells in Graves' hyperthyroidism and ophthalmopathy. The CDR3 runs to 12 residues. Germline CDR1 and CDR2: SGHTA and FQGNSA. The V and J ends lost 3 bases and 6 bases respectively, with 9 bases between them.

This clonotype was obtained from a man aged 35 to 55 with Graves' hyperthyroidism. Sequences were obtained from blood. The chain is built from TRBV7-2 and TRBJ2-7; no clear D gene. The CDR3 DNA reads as TGTGCCAGCAGCTTGAGTTGGGGCGAGCAGTACTTC. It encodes CASSLSWGEQYF.